Below are 25 T cell receptor beta chains sequenced from a single sample in a study of blood T cell repertoires in COVID-19. Sequencing was performed with immunoSEQ multiplex PCR; in TCRdb, only in-frame clones are kept and a portion is missing. The sample yields 83,000 or so clones, about 87% seen once. Specimen: peripheral blood. The receptors shown here come from an older man with active or convalescent COVID-19.

The chain recombines TRBV6-4 with TRBJ1-2; the match to TRBD1 covers 8 bases. The CDR3 is made up of 14 amino acids. CDR1 and CDR2 from the germline V gene are MRHNA and SNTAGT. V trimming: 7 bases; J trimming: 4 bases; junction bases outside the gene matches: 8. The CDR3: CASKEQGGAYGYTF. The CDR3 DNA sequence: TGTGCCAGCAAGGAACAGGGGGGAGCCTATGGCTACACCTTC.

This clone has just one count. The chain couples TRBV14 to TRBJ1-2; D is ambiguous. V lost 1 base and J 8 bases, leaving 11 bases between the germline ends. Germline CDR1 and CDR2: SGHDN and FVKESK. The CDR3 totals 13 residues. The CDR3 DNA reads as TGTGCCAGCAGCCAAGGACCCGGGAGGGGCTACACCTTC. This codes for CASSQGPGRGYTF.

The V and J genes are TRBV15 and TRBJ1-2, with unresolved D. Trimming removed 1 base from V and 5 bases from J, with 5 bases in between. Germline V lookup: CDR1 LNHNV, CDR2 YYDKDF (reference sequence). The CDR3 covers 12 residues. In nucleotides, the CDR3 is TGTGCCACCAGCAGAGGAGGGTATGGCTACACCTTC. Translating gives CATSRGGYGYTF.

This chain links TRBV3-1 (or the pseudogene TRBV3-2) with TRBJ2-3; tentatively, D is TRBD2 (7 bases). This CDR3 spans 16 amino acids. V was cut by 3 bases and J by 1 base, with 14 bases left in between. Germline V gene data show CDR1 as LGHDT and CDR2 as YNNKEL (reference sequence). The CDR3 spells CASSHLEGGGTDTQYF. The CDR3 region has the DNA TGTGCCAGCAGCCATCTAGAAGGGGGGGGCACAGATACGCAGTATTTT.

The chain employs TRBV28 and TRBJ1-2; no clear D. CDR1 and CDR2 (germline): MDHEN, SYDVKM. V lost 5 bases to trimming and J lost 7 bases, with 11 bases between them. There are 12 residues in the CDR3. CDR3 region: CASSPHRGGYTF. In nucleotides, the CDR3 is TGTGCCAGCAGTCCCCATCGGGGTGGCTACACCTTC.

CDR3 sequence (DNA): TGTGCCAGCAGCGGCGCGGGGGCTTCACTACGGGAGCAGTTCTTC. This encodes CASSGAGASLREQFF. V and J are TRBV7-2 and TRBJ2-1, with a possible D match to TRBD2 (7 bases). This CDR3 region has 15 residues. Germline V CDR1 and CDR2: SGHTA, FQGNSA. V lost 5 bases and J lost 10, with 21 bases in between.

The chain combines TRBV29-1 with TRBJ1-2, with 7 nucleotides matching TRBD1. The J segment lost 6 bases and the V segment lost 7 bases, leaving 8 bases of the junction unmatched. This CDR3 has 12 amino acids. Germline V gives CDR1 SQVTM, CDR2 ANQGSEA. Here the CDR3 DNA reads TGCAGCGCCAAGACAGGGAGCGATGGCTACACCTTC. This sequence encodes CSAKTGSDGYTF.

The chain couples TRBV16 to TRBJ2-7; 10 bases fit TRBD1. Germline CDR1 is KGHSY and CDR2 is FQNENV. This CDR3 is 13 amino acids long. Trimming took 4 bases from V and 5 from J; bases not matched to a gene: 2. CDR3 in amino acids: CASSRDRGNEQYV. The DNA of the CDR3 is TGTGCCAGCAGCCGGGACAGGGGAAACGAGCAGTACGTC.

The chain has TRBV7-8 and TRBJ1-5; D unresolved. Trimming left V 6 bases short and J 0 bases short, with 12 bases between. The germline V gene has CDR1 SGHVS and CDR2 FQNEAQ. The CDR3 is 15 amino acids. CDR3 residues: CASSWAVNSNQPQHF. The CDR3 nucleotides read TGTGCCAGCAGTTGGGCAGTAAATAGCAATCAGCCCCAGCATTTT.

The V and J genes are TRBV19 and TRBJ1-4, with 8 bases matching TRBD1. This CDR3 contains 17 residues. Germline V gene data show CDR1 as LNHDA and CDR2 as SQIVND (reference sequence). V lost 7 bases and J lost 8; bases outside the gene matches: 18. This CDR3 reads CASTRGAGGKLKEKLFF. CDR3 DNA: TGTGCCAGTACTCGGGGGGCAGGGGGCAAACTCAAGGAAAAACTGTTTTTT.

The rearrangement joins TRBV12-3 or TRBV12-4 to TRBJ2-1, with TRBD1 matching 7 bases. The junction had 10 bases not matched to a gene; V was cut back by 5 bases and J by 12 bases. CDR3 length equals 13 residues. CDR3 nucleotide sequence: TGTGCCAGCAGTCAAGACAGGGTTGGGGTGCAGTTCTTC. Translating it yields CASSQDRVGVQFF.

V is TRBV12-5 and J is TRBJ2-2; 9 positions match TRBD1. From germline, CDR1 is LGHNT and CDR2 FRNRAP. Losses at the gene ends were 6 bases for V and 6 bases for J; bases not matched to a gene: 8. This CDR3 has 15 residues. CDR3 loop: CASGRGTGSPGELFF. CDR3 nucleotide sequence: TGTGCTAGTGGCAGAGGGACAGGGAGTCCCGGGGAGCTGTTTTTT.

A few counts support this clone. In nucleotides, the CDR3 is TGTGCCAGCAGTTCCCGGGACAGAGCCTACAATGAGCAGTTCTTC. It translates to CASSSRDRAYNEQFF. The chain is built from TRBV6-5 and TRBJ2-1; TRBD1 matches 7 bases. The germline CDR1 and CDR2 sequences are MNHEY and SVGAGI. The CDR3 totals 15 residues. Losses at the gene ends were 4 bases for V and 2 bases for J; bases not matched to a gene: 5.

This chain joins TRBV5-1 and TRBJ1-1; TRBD1 matches 10 bases. CDR1 is SGHRS and CDR2 is YFSETQ in the germline V gene. The CDR3 totals 15 residues. V lost 4 bases, J lost 5 bases, and 8 bases stayed unmatched. The CDR3 sequence: CASSDLRTGGTEAFF. DNA of the CDR3: TGCGCCAGCAGCGACCTTCGGACAGGGGGAACTGAAGCTTTCTTT.

The chain employs TRBV2 and TRBJ1-1, with D maybe TRBD1 (5 bases). This CDR3 has 14 residues. The germline gives CDR1 SNHLY, CDR2 FYNNEI. V lost 2 bases and J 4 bases, leaving 11 bases between the germline ends. The DNA of the CDR3 is TGTGCCAGCAGTGAATTGGAGGGGACCACTGAAGCTTTCTTT. This codes for CASSELEGTTEAFF.

V usage is TRBV4-2 and J usage is TRBJ1-1; TRBD1 is a possible D gene (6 bases). The CDR3 covers 14 residues. Between the trimmed V and J ends, which lost 2 bases and 5 bases, there was a span of 12 bases. Germline V lookup: CDR1 LGHNA, CDR2 YNFKEQ. In DNA, the CDR3 is TGTGCCAGCAGCCAATACTCAGGGGTTACTGAAGCTTTCTTT. Amino acid sequence: CASSQYSGVTEAFF.

The chain combines TRBV6-5 with TRBJ2-6, with 7 nucleotides matching TRBD1. Germline loops: CDR1 MNHEY, CDR2 SVGAGI. This CDR3 contains 15 residues. V was clipped by 5 bases and J by 1 base; unmatched bases: 2. The CDR3 protein is CASSPDRSGANVLTF. CDR3 bases: TGTGCCAGCAGTCCGGACAGGTCTGGGGCCAACGTCCTGACTTTC.

This chain connects TRBV5-8 to TRBJ1-1; TRBD1 might be the D (5 bases). Trimming pared 7 bases from V and 4 bases from J, leaving 14 bases between. The length of the CDR3 is 13 residues. The germline CDR1 and CDR2 sequences are SGHTS and YDEGEE. This CDR3 is CASLVWGGTEAFF. In DNA form, the CDR3 reads TGTGCCAGCCTGGTCTGGGGCGGCACTGAAGCTTTCTTT.

The chain combines TRBV30 with TRBJ1-1, with no clear D. V lost 0 bases and J lost 5, with 10 bases in between. The length of the CDR3 is 13 residues. Per germline, CDR1 GTSNPN and CDR2 SVGIG (reference sequence). The CDR3 nucleotides are TGTGCCTGGAGTGTAATAGTGAGGACTGAAGCTTTCTTT. As protein: CAWSVIVRTEAFF.

The chain recombines TRBV7-2 with TRBJ2-2; 9 nucleotides align to TRBD2. This CDR3 is built from 18 residues. The V and J ends lost 1 base and 8 bases, in that order; junction bases with no gene match: 14. Germline V CDR1 and CDR2: SGHTA, FQGNSA. The CDR3 loop is CASSLVSRGLAGRGELFF. The CDR3 DNA reads as TGTGCCAGCAGCTTAGTTTCCCGCGGGCTAGCGGGGAGGGGGGAGCTGTTTTTT.

The sample holds a few counts of this clone. This chain uses TRBV19 with TRBJ1-2, with TRBD1 as a possible D gene (6 bases). V lost 3 bases to trimming and J lost 8 bases, with 16 bases between them. The CDR3 runs 14 residues. Looked up from germline, CDR1 is LNHDA and CDR2 is SQIVND (reference sequence). The DNA of the CDR3 is TGTGCCAGTAGTATTAGACGGGGGGCCGGCGGCTACACCTTC. This codes for CASSIRRGAGGYTF.

The chain joins TRBV19 to TRBJ1-1; possible D gene TRBD1, 5 bases. The V end was cut by 0 bases, the J end by 6 bases, with 8 bases between. The CDR3 has 13 amino acids. From germline, CDR1 is LNHDA and CDR2 SQIVND (reference sequence). The CDR3 DNA reads TGTGCCAGTAGTATAGACAGGGTGGCTGAAGCTTTCTTT. Its translation is CASSIDRVAEAFF.

The J gene is TRBJ2-2, the V gene TRBV5-6, with D possibly matching TRBD2 (7 bases). Trimming cost V 0 bases and J 4 bases, with 13 bases left between them. This CDR3 has 16 amino acids. CDR1 is SGHDT and CDR2 is YYEEEE in the germline V gene. As DNA, the CDR3 is TGTGCCAGCAGCTTGGTGGGGGGGCTCGGCACCGGGGAGCTGTTTTTT. Its protein is CASSLVGGLGTGELFF.

The chain is built from TRBV7-8 and TRBJ1-5; no clear D gene. The V end lost 10 bases, the J end lost 10 bases, and 17 bases lay between the germline ends. The germline V gene encodes CDR1 SGHVS and CDR2 FQNEAQ. The CDR3 extends over 12 amino acids. The CDR3: CATSGRGGPQHF. CDR3 sequence (DNA): TGTGCCACCTCCGGACGGGGTGGACCCCAGCATTTT. Full variable domain (rest looked up from reference TRBV7-8 and TRBJ1-5): GAGVSQSPRYKVAKRGQDVALRCDPISGHVSLFWYQQALGQGPEFLTYFQNEAQLDKSGLPSDRFFAERPEGSVSTLKIQRTQQEDSAVYLCATSGRGGPQHFGDGTRLSIL.

The rearrangement uses TRBV18 and TRBJ1-6; D perhaps matches TRBD1 (6 bases). The V end was cut by 8 bases, the J end by 4 bases, with 9 bases between. The CDR3 extends over 13 amino acids. Germline V gene data show CDR1 as KGHSH and CDR2 as LQKENI. The CDR3 nucleotides are TGTGCCAGCCTACAGGGATATAATTCACCCCTCCACTTT. This encodes CASLQGYNSPLHF.